Listed below are T cell receptor beta chains from one sample, sequenced in a study of blood T cell repertoires in COVID-19. TCRdb's table, derived via immunoSEQ multiplex PCR, lists solely in-frame clones and lacks some. The table records roughly 7,000 clones, 86% of them present only once. Sequenced input: peripheral blood. These receptors were taken from a human donor with active COVID-19. The donor label of this sample is uncertain. The CDR3 runs from the conserved cysteine through the conserved F or W. A D gene is named only where the DNA matches it firmly. Expanded clones are given a class, and other clones once, few, many or no size at all.

V,D,J,size,length,CDR3,DNA
TRBV24-1,TRBD1,TRBJ1-3,.,17,CATSDFLPTGGLNTIYF,TGTGCCACCAGTGATTTTTTGCCGACAGGGGGGTTGAACACCATATATTTT
TRBV5-6,TRBD1,TRBJ2-1,.,14,CASSFAGQGAEEFF,TGTGCCAGCAGCTTTGCGGGACAGGGGGCCGAAGAGTTCTTC
TRBV15,.,TRBJ2-7,.,13,CATRGDNTYEQYF,TGTGCCACCAGAGGGGACAACACCTACGAGCAGTACTTC
TRBV5-1,.,TRBJ2-7,few,13,CASSSNSGYEQYF,TGCGCCAGCAGCTCGAACAGCGGATACGAGCAGTACTTC
TRBV2,.,TRBJ2-1,once,10,CARRNNEQFF,TGTGCCAGGAGAAACAATGAGCAGTTCTTC
TRBV24-1,TRBD1,TRBJ2-2,once,17,CATSDVPGTGDTGELFF,TGTGCCACCAGTGATGTGCCCGGGACAGGGGACACCGGGGAGCTGTTTTTT
TRBV5-4,TRBD1,TRBJ2-5,.,13,CASSRQGQETQYF,TGTGCCAGCAGCCGACAGGGCCAAGAGACCCAGTACTTC
TRBV4-3,TRBD1,TRBJ2-4,.,14,CASSPRGGANIQYF,TGCGCCAGCAGCCCAAGAGGGGGCGCAAACATTCAGTACTTC
TRBV28,.,TRBJ2-3,.,14,CASSSRDTTDTQYF,TGTGCCAGCAGTTCGAGGGACACCACAGATACGCAGTATTTT
TRBV2,TRBD1,TRBJ1-4,.,14,CASRLQGNNEKLFF,TGTGCCAGCAGGTTACAGGGGAATAATGAAAAACTGTTTTTT
TRBV5-1,.,TRBJ2-1,.,14,CASSFKGGSNEQFF,TGCGCCAGCAGCTTCAAAGGGGGTAGTAATGAGCAGTTCTTC
TRBV6-5,.,TRBJ1-1,once,14,CASTIFAGYTEAFF,TGTGCCAGCACCATTTTTGCAGGGTATACTGAAGCTTTCTTT
TRBV5-4,.,TRBJ2-3,.,16,CASRRPGAASTDTQYF,TGTGCCAGCAGGCGCCCCGGAGCGGCTAGCACAGATACGCAGTATTTT
TRBV7-9,TRBD2,TRBJ2-1,.,16,CASSFSGTSGTDEQFF,TGTGCCAGCAGCTTCTCCGGGACTAGCGGGACGGATGAGCAGTTCTTC
TRBV5-1,TRBD1,TRBJ2-1,.,15,CASSLVKGAGNEQFF,TGCGCCAGCAGCTTGGTAAAGGGGGCTGGCAATGAGCAGTTCTTC
TRBV3-1/TRBV3-2,TRBD1,TRBJ2-7,.,15,CASSQGQGPYYEQYF,TGTGCCAGCAGCCAAGGACAGGGGCCCTACTACGAGCAGTACTTC
TRBV6-1,TRBD1,TRBJ1-1,.,13,CASSEDRDRKAFF,TGTGCCAGCAGTGAAGACCGGGACAGAAAAGCTTTCTTT
TRBV3-1/TRBV3-2,.,TRBJ2-3,.,15,CASSQDIQGTDTQYF,TGTGCCAGCAGCCAAGATATCCAGGGCACAGATACGCAGTATTTT
TRBV10-3,.,TRBJ1-2,.,15,CAISERAGDLSGYTF,TGTGCCATCAGTGAGCGGGCAGGGGATTTATCTGGCTACACCTTC
TRBV3-1/TRBV3-2,.,TRBJ1-5,few,16,CASSPSRQVTNQPQHF,TGTGCCAGCAGCCCTAGCCGACAGGTAACCAATCAGCCCCAGCATTTT
TRBV19,TRBD1,TRBJ2-4,.,12,CASSEGASIQYF,TGTGCCAGTAGTGAGGGGGCTTCCATTCAGTACTTC
TRBV3-1/TRBV3-2,TRBD1,TRBJ1-4,.,15,CASSPSGTGGLKLFF,TGTGCCAGCAGCCCTTCCGGGACAGGGGGCTTAAAACTGTTTTTT
TRBV7-8,.,TRBJ1-5,.,13,CASSLVGERPQHF,TGTGCCAGCAGCTTAGTTGGAGAGCGACCCCAGCATTTT
TRBV15,TRBD1,TRBJ2-7,.,15,CATSGKTGLRYEQYF,TGTGCCACCAGCGGGAAGACAGGGCTGCGCTACGAGCAGTACTTC
TRBV19,TRBD2,TRBJ2-1,few,15,CASSMLAGGENEQFF,TGTGCCAGTAGTATGCTAGCGGGGGGCGAGAATGAGCAGTTCTTC
TRBV7-2,.,TRBJ1-5,few,16,CASTPKTGDSNQPQHF,TGTGCCAGCACCCCAAAGACAGGAGATAGCAATCAGCCCCAGCATTTT
TRBV6-5,TRBD2,TRBJ2-3,.,16,CASSSGLAGSTDTQYF,TGTGCCAGCAGTTCAGGACTAGCGGGAAGCACAGATACGCAGTATTTT
TRBV18,TRBD1,TRBJ1-1,.,14,CASSRTGAGTEAFF,TGTGCCAGCTCACGGACAGGGGCGGGCACTGAAGCTTTCTTT
TRBV19,.,TRBJ1-1,.,15,CASSIGGLLNTEAFF,TGTGCCAGTAGTATAGGGGGGCTATTGAACACTGAAGCTTTCTTT
TRBV15,.,TRBJ1-1,.,16,CATSRDGGATKPEAFF,TGTGCCACCAGCAGAGATGGGGGGGCCACCAAACCTGAAGCTTTCTTT
TRBV6-6,.,TRBJ1-5,few,16,CASSDAQGWSNQPQHF,TGTGCCAGCAGCGATGCTCAGGGCTGGAGCAATCAGCCCCAGCATTTT
TRBV19,.,TRBJ2-2,.,15,CASSMRGTTPGSCFF,.
TRBV7-8,.,TRBJ1-5,.,16,CASSPTRGVTNQPQHF,TGTGCCAGCAGCCCCACCAGGGGAGTTACAAATCAGCCCCAGCATTTT
TRBV7-9,TRBD2,TRBJ2-7,.,15,CASSSISGSSYEQYF,TGTGCCAGCAGCTCGATTAGCGGGAGCTCCTACGAGCAGTACTTC
TRBV3-1/TRBV3-2,.,TRBJ2-5,.,14,CASRAGGNQETQYF,TGTGCCAGTCGAGCAGGGGGGAACCAAGAGACCCAGTACTTC
TRBV10-2,TRBD2,TRBJ2-1,.,13,CASSVAGGREQFF,TGCGCCAGCAGTGTAGCGGGGGGGCGGGAGCAGTTCTTC
TRBV6-5,.,TRBJ2-2,.,15,CASSDSGVGTGELFF,TGTGCCAGCAGTGACTCCGGGGTCGGCACCGGGGAGCTGTTTTTT
TRBV28,TRBD1,TRBJ2-7,.,13,CATTGTVFYEQYF,TGTGCCACCACCGGGACAGTATTCTACGAGCAGTACTTC
TRBV10-1,TRBD1,TRBJ2-7,few,15,CASRGDRGFAYEQYF,TGCGCCAGCAGGGGGGACAGGGGTTTTGCCTACGAGCAGTACTTC
TRBV27,TRBD2,TRBJ2-2,few,17,CASSPLGLAGLTGELFF,TGTGCCAGCAGCCCCTTGGGGCTAGCGGGGTTAACCGGGGAGCTGTTTTTT
TRBV3-1/TRBV3-2,TRBD1,TRBJ2-3,.,15,CASSRGQGVTDTQYF,TGTGCCAGCAGTCGAGGACAGGGAGTCACAGATACGCAGTATTTT
TRBV24-1,.,TRBJ2-1,.,16,CATSEGGNVAGNEQFF,TGTGCCACCAGTGAAGGCGGGAATGTTGCGGGAAATGAGCAGTTCTTC